Listed here are 29 T cell receptor beta chains from one sample, sequenced in a study of cytomegalovirus exposure and HLA in healthy donors. PCR employed 60 Vbeta and 13 Jbeta primers. Profiled with immunoSEQ multiplex PCR; TCRdb holds only in-frame clones, not every one. The sample gives roughly 230,000 clones, about nine tenths of which show up once; around 1.7% is in the top ten. Sequencing input: PBMCs. These receptors were taken from a girl aged 2 to 10 in good health and CMV-seronegative.

CDR3 nucleotides: TGTGCCATCAGTGAAACTCACAATGAGCAGTTCTTC. This encodes CAISETHNEQFF. This rearrangement joins TRBV10-3 to TRBJ2-1, with D hard to call. The germline V gene encodes CDR1 ENHRY and CDR2 SYGVKD. V was cut by 3 bases and J by 5 bases, with 5 bases left in between. The CDR3 totals 12 residues.

The chain uses TRBV5-8 and TRBJ1-6; no definite D call. With 0 bases removed from V and 7 bases from J, the gap between germline ends came to 11 bases. Germline V gene data show CDR1 as SGHTS and CDR2 as YDEGEE. CDR3 size: 15 residues. DNA for the CDR3: TGTGCCAGCAGCTTGGGGAGGGTAAAAAATTCACCCCTCCACTTT. Protein product: CASSLGRVKNSPLHF.

This clone showed up just a few times. The V gene is TRBV25-1, the J gene TRBJ1-2; D remains unclear. V lost 1 base to trimming and J lost 3 bases, with 12 bases between them. This CDR3 is 15 amino acids long. Germline CDR1 MGHDK, CDR2 SYGVNS. In DNA form, the CDR3 reads TGTGCCAGCAGTGAATTGTACAGCCCGGACTATGGCTACACCTTC. Translating it yields CASSELYSPDYGYTF.

The rearrangement links TRBV19 to TRBJ2-2; the D is unclear. The V end was cut by 0 bases, the J end by 8 bases, with 4 bases between. In germline, CDR1 is LNHDA, CDR2 SQIVND (reference sequence). The CDR3 is 12 residues long. Here the CDR3 DNA reads TGTGCCAGTAGTATAGATCCTGGGGAGCTGTTTTTT. It translates to CASSIDPGELFF.

The rearrangement joins TRBV2 to TRBJ1-2; TRBD1 aligns across 8 bases. Germline lookup yields CDR1 SNHLY and CDR2 FYNNEI. The CDR3 is made up of 15 amino acids. The V and J ends lost 3 bases and 2 bases, in that order; junction bases with no gene match: 5. The CDR3 region has the DNA TGTGCCAGCAGTGAGACAGGGGCAGTAAACTATGGCTACACCTTC. It is translated as CASSETGAVNYGYTF. The full variable domain, in which reference TRBV2 and TRBJ1-2 provide the parts outside the CDR3, is EPEVTQTPSHQVTQMGQEVILRCVPISNHLYFYWYRQILGQKVEFLVSFYNNEISEKSEIFDDQFSVERPDGSNFTLKIRSTKLEDSAMYFCASSETGAVNYGYTFGSGTRLTVV.

The chain is built from TRBV6-1 and TRBJ2-7; weak D call: TRBD1 (5 bases). Germline CDR1 and CDR2: MNHNS and SASEGT. The CDR3 consists of 14 residues. Deletions cut 6 bases from V and 4 bases from J, with 16 bases between. The CDR3 protein is CASRAGHPPYEQYF. In nucleotides, the CDR3 is TGTGCCAGCAGGGCCGGACATCCCCCATACGAGCAGTACTTC.

A word on this clone: One junction end does not reproduce the germline sequence, and a read error may be involved. The V and J genes are TRBV2 and TRBJ2-3, with D perhaps matching TRBD2 (6 bases). This CDR3 is 12 amino acids long. Germline V CDR1 and CDR2: SNHLY, FYNNEI. The CDR3 nucleotides are TGTGCCGGCAGTGACGCGGGGGATACGCAGTATTTT. Amino acids: CAGSDAGDTQYF.

This chain joins TRBV4-1 and TRBJ1-3; tentative D call: TRBD1 (6 bases). CDR3 length: 16 amino acids. The V gene's germline CDR1 is MGHRA and CDR2 YSYEKL. V lost 4 bases and J 3 bases, leaving 16 bases between the germline ends. The CDR3, as DNA: TGCGCCAGCAGCCTCACCCCAGGGGTTGGTGGAAACACCATATATTTT. Translated: CASSLTPGVGGNTIYF.

The chain carries TRBV30 and TRBJ2-1, with a possible D match to TRBD2 (5 bases). The CDR3 extends over 13 amino acids. The V gene lost 2 bases and the J gene lost 5 bases, with 10 bases spanning the gap. Germline CDR1 GTSNPN, CDR2 SVGIG (reference sequence). CDR3 loop: CAWSSLAHNEQFF. The CDR3 nucleotides read TGTGCCTGGAGTTCTCTAGCCCACAATGAGCAGTTCTTC.

The V call is TRBV11-2, the J call TRBJ1-4; no clear D gene. Germline values: CDR1 SGHAT, CDR2 FQNNGV. V dropped 4 bases and J dropped 6 bases, with 12 bases sitting between them. The length of the CDR3 is 14 residues. CDR3 sequence: CASSSGGLDEKLFF. The CDR3 DNA reads as TGTGCCAGCAGCTCGGGCGGGTTAGATGAAAAACTGTTTTTT.

This rearrangement joins TRBV11-1 to TRBJ2-7; D is uncertain. The CDR3 has 12 residues. CDR1 and CDR2 from the germline V gene are SGHAT and FQDESV (reference sequence). Trimming took off 3 bases at V and 3 bases at J, with 6 bases between the two ends. The CDR3 here is CASSFYSYEQYF. Here the CDR3 DNA reads TGTGCCAGCAGCTTCTATAGCTACGAGCAGTACTTC.

This clone was recorded once. The J gene is TRBJ1-2, the V gene TRBV5-6; D might be TRBD1 (5 bases). The germline CDR1 and CDR2 sequences are SGHDT and YYEEEE. Trimming removed 2 bases at V and 6 bases at J, with 11 bases between. The CDR3 spans 13 residues. The CDR3 spells CASSFGGVDGYTF. Written as DNA, the CDR3 is TGTGCCAGCAGCTTCGGGGGGGTGGATGGCTACACCTTC. The entire variable domain, with the rest obtained from reference TRBV5-6 and TRBJ1-2, is as follows: DAGVTQSPTHLIKTRGQQVTLRCSPKSGHDTVSWYQQALGQGPQFIFQYYEEEERQRGNFPDRFSGHQFPNYSSELNVNALLLGDSALYLCASSFGGVDGYTFGSGTRLTVV.

Points on this clone: Different DNA sequences within this sample yield the same CDR3. The rearrangement joins TRBV14 to TRBJ1-2, with D possibly matching TRBD1 (5 bases). The V end was cut by 1 base, the J end by 4 bases, with 16 bases between. Germline CDR1 and CDR2: SGHDN and FVKESK. This CDR3 is 16 amino acids long. The CDR3 nucleotides are TGTGCCAGCAGCCAAGGCCTCAGGGAGGGTGGCTATGGCTACACCTTC. Protein: CASSQGLREGGYGYTF. The complete variable domain, with remaining parts taken from reference TRBV14 and TRBJ1-2, reads EAGVTQFPSHSVIEKGQTVTLRCDPISGHDNLYWYRRVMGKEIKFLLHFVKESKQDESGMPNNRFLAERTGGTYSTLKVQPAELEDSGVYFCASSQGLREGGYGYTFGSGTRLTVV.

In this sample, this clone turned up once. This sequence joins TRBV27 and TRBJ1-4; D is possibly TRBD1 (6 bases). Germline V gives CDR1 MNHEY, CDR2 SMNVEV (reference sequence). Trimming removed 1 base at V and 0 bases at J, with 18 bases between. This CDR3 has 19 residues. CDR3 loop: CASSLLSRGAPATNEKLFF. The CDR3 coding sequence is TGTGCCAGCAGTTTATTATCCAGGGGTGCTCCCGCAACTAATGAAAAACTGTTTTTT. The full variable domain, rest sourced from reference TRBV27 and TRBJ1-4, is EAQVTQNPRYLITVTGKKLTVTCSQNMNHEYMSWYRQDPGLGLRQIYYSMNVEVTDKGDVPEGYKVSRKEKRNFPLILESPSPNQTSLYFCASSLLSRGAPATNEKLFFGSGTQLSVL.

A remark on this clone: The same CDR3 also results from other DNA sequences found in this sample. The chain joins TRBV5-8 to TRBJ1-5; maybe TRBD1 (5 bases). Germline CDR1 SGHTS, CDR2 YDEGEE. This CDR3 spans 15 amino acids. V was cut by 2 bases and J by 4 bases, with 13 bases left in between. The CDR3 sequence: CASSFQGLGNQPQHF. In nucleotides, the CDR3 is TGTGCCAGCAGCTTCCAGGGATTGGGGAATCAGCCCCAGCATTTT.

This chain links TRBV30 with TRBJ1-1; D is perhaps TRBD1 (5 bases). The CDR3 contains 16 residues. The V gene's germline CDR1 is GTSNPN and CDR2 SVGIG (reference sequence). V lost 2 bases to trimming and J lost 5 bases, with 21 bases between them. The CDR3 sequence: CAWSLSRDFSGTEAFF. CDR3 nucleotides: TGTGCCTGGAGTCTGTCCCGGGACTTCTCGGGGACTGAAGCTTTCTTT.

In this sample, this clone turned up a few times. The rearrangement joins TRBV5-1 to TRBJ1-1; D is uncertain. Per the germline V gene, CDR1 is SGHRS and CDR2 is YFSETQ. The ends were cut back, 4 bases at V and 4 bases at J, with 17 bases in the middle. CDR3 length: 15 amino acids. This chain's CDR3 is CASSHPGGLFTEAFF. The CDR3 coding sequence is TGCGCCAGCAGCCATCCGGGAGGGTTGTTCACTGAAGCTTTCTTT.

The chain has TRBV11-3 and TRBJ2-5; D not certain. The V and J ends lost 1 base and 4 bases respectively, with 4 bases between them. The CDR3 is 12 residues long. The germline V gene has CDR1 SGHNT and CDR2 YENEEA. CDR3 bases: TGTGCCAGCAGCTTAGGCGCAGAGACCCAGTACTTC. Its translation: CASSLGAETQYF.

This chain joins TRBV28 and TRBJ2-1; no firm D call. V lost 5 bases to trimming and J lost 9 bases, with 23 bases between them. The CDR3 is 16 amino acids. Germline V gene sequence: CDR1 MDHEN, CDR2 SYDVKM. In DNA, the CDR3 is TGTGCCAGCAGTCCACACAGCCTTCGGCCAATATGTGAGCAGTTCTTC. Translated: CASSPHSLRPICEQFF.

V is TRBV10-2 and J is TRBJ2-3; D not certain. V was pared by 4 bases and J by 6 bases, with 14 bases between. The germline CDR1 and CDR2 sequences are WSHSY and SAAADI. The CDR3 extends over 14 amino acids. CDR3 protein: CASSARTAADTQYF. In nucleotides, the CDR3 is TGCGCCAGCAGTGCTCGAACGGCGGCGGATACGCAGTATTTT.

This rearrangement joins TRBV28 to TRBJ2-1, with D possibly TRBD1 on 5 matching bases. Between the trimmed V and J ends, which lost 1 base and 5 bases, there was a span of 9 bases. CDR3 size: 14 residues. In germline, CDR1 is MDHEN, CDR2 SYDVKM. The CDR3 coding sequence is TGTGCCAGCAGTTTATTGATAGGGGACAATGAGCAGTTCTTC. Its translation is CASSLLIGDNEQFF.

Only one count was recorded for this clone. This chain uses TRBV5-6 with TRBJ2-5; 8 positions match TRBD1. With 5 bases clipped from V and 4 bases from J, the junction kept 7 bases outside the gene matches. The CDR3 is made up of 14 amino acids. Germline V gene sequence: CDR1 SGHDT, CDR2 YYEEEE. CDR3 DNA: TGTGCCAGCAGGGTGGGCAGGGGGCGAGAGACCCAGTACTTC. Protein product: CASRVGRGRETQYF.

The rearrangement links TRBV12-5 to TRBJ2-5; D call uncertain. In germline, CDR1 is LGHNT, CDR2 FRNRAP. V shed 0 bases and J shed 2 bases, with 10 bases lying between them. The CDR3 consists of 15 residues. In DNA form, the CDR3 reads TGTGCTAGTGGTTTGGTAGGAACAGAACAAGAGACCCAGTACTTC. Its translation: CASGLVGTEQETQYF.

The sample holds one count of this clone. The V and J genes are TRBV6-4 and TRBJ1-2; possibly TRBD1 for D (6 bases). CDR1 MRHNA and CDR2 SNTAGT come from the germline V gene. V was pared by 6 bases and J by 3 bases, with 14 bases between. CDR3 length equals 14 residues. Written as DNA, the CDR3 is TGTGCCAGCAGCCCCGGGGGGGGCCACTATGGCTACACCTTC. Translating gives CASSPGGGHYGYTF.

The gene calls are TRBV9 and TRBJ1-3; tentatively, D is TRBD1 (5 bases). This CDR3 contains 15 residues. V lost 3 bases, J lost 3 bases, and 13 bases lay in between. Germline loops: CDR1 SGDLS, CDR2 YYNGEE. The CDR3 protein is CASSAPGTGGNTIYF. The CDR3, as DNA: TGTGCCAGCAGCGCCCCGGGGACTGGTGGAAACACCATATATTTT.

This chain uses TRBV15 with TRBJ2-1; 12 positions match TRBD2. V lost 3 bases and J lost 2; bases outside the gene matches: 5. The V gene's germline CDR1 is LNHNV and CDR2 YYDKDF (reference sequence). CDR3 size: 17 residues. CDR3 protein: CATSSPLAGGPYNEQFF. For the CDR3, the DNA is TGTGCCACCAGCAGCCCGCTAGCGGGGGGGCCCTACAATGAGCAGTTCTTC.

V gene TRBV27 combines with J gene TRBJ2-3; D perhaps matches TRBD2 (6 bases). The CDR3 totals 12 residues. Germline V gene lookup returns CDR1 MNHEY and CDR2 SMNVEV (reference sequence). V gave up 11 bases and J gave up 3 bases, with 12 bases separating them. The CDR3 loop is CAGLPTTDTQYF. CDR3 bases: TGTGCCGGACTACCGACAACAGATACGCAGTATTTT.

The rearrangement uses TRBV28 and TRBJ2-3; D perhaps matches TRBD1 (7 bases). V lost 8 bases to trimming and J lost 3 bases, with 12 bases between them. The CDR3 is 13 residues long. Germline CDR1 and CDR2: MDHEN and SYDVKM. The CDR3 coding sequence is TGTGCCAGCGGAGGGGGCGGTACAGATACGCAGTATTTT. Its protein is CASGGGGTDTQYF.

This rearrangement joins TRBV7-8 to TRBJ1-2; 8 bases match TRBD1. There are 14 residues in the CDR3. CDR1 and CDR2 from the germline V gene are SGHVS and FQNEAQ. Trimming at V came to 2 bases and at J to 7 bases, leaving 6 bases not matched to a gene. For the CDR3, the DNA is TGTGCCAGCAGCTTATTCAGCGACAGGGGTGGCTACACCTTC. Protein: CASSLFSDRGGYTF.